Listed below are T cell receptor beta chains from one sample, sequenced in a study of human T cells and chemical hapten exposure. TCRdb passed the RACE reads through MiXCR, listing each CDR3 protein once. The table records more than 250,000 distinct CDR3 sequences, around 9.3% of them present only once. This specimen consisted of whole blood, obtained in connection with sensitization to the hapten diphenylcyclopropenone (DPC). The receptors stem from a woman in her thirties or forties with alopecia areata. Some clones in this sample may be carry-over from other donors' samples. CDR3s include the opening cysteine and the closing phenylalanine or tryptophan. Each record gives: D gene, J gene, V gene, clone size, CDR3 DNA, CDR3 protein. The D gene is left open where the match is weak. The listing skips clone size in some rows; elsewhere it reads once, few, many or a size class.

D gene: NA; J gene: TRBJ1-1; V gene: TRBV12-3/TRBV12-4; clone size: NA; CDR3 DNA: TGTGCCAGCAGTTATATGCGGATGAACACTGAAGCTTTCTTT; CDR3 protein: CASSYMRMNTEAFF
D gene: NA; J gene: TRBJ1-2; V gene: TRBV12-3/TRBV12-4; clone size: NA; CDR3 DNA: TGTGCCAGCAGTACCGGGACGGGCCCGGATGGCTACACCTTC; CDR3 protein: CASSTGTGPDGYTF
D gene: NA; J gene: TRBJ2-3; V gene: TRBV7-2; clone size: few; CDR3 DNA: TGTGCCAGCAGCCCCCTCCGGGCCGCAGATACGCAGTATTTT; CDR3 protein: CASSPLRAADTQYF
D gene: TRBD1; J gene: TRBJ2-3; V gene: TRBV12-5; clone size: few; CDR3 DNA: TGTGCTAGTGGTTTCGGGACAGGGGTTGCAGATACGCAGTATTTT; CDR3 protein: CASGFGTGVADTQYF
D gene: NA; J gene: TRBJ2-6; V gene: TRBV7-2; clone size: many; CDR3 DNA: TGTGCCACCCCAGGTCGGGCAGGACTCAGTGGGGCCAACGTCCTGACTTTC; CDR3 protein: CATPGRAGLSGANVLTF
D gene: TRBD1; J gene: TRBJ2-7; V gene: TRBV20-1; clone size: few; CDR3 DNA: TGCAGTGCCACAGGGGGCCCCTACGAGCAGTACTTC; CDR3 protein: CSATGGPYEQYF
D gene: NA; J gene: TRBJ1-1; V gene: TRBV28; clone size: few; CDR3 DNA: TGTGCCAGCAGTTCGATCGAGCCTGTAGCTTTCTTT; CDR3 protein: CASSSIEPVAFF
D gene: TRBD2; J gene: TRBJ2-1; V gene: TRBV7-6; clone size: many; CDR3 DNA: TGTGCCAGCAGCTTAGGTTCTAGCGGAAGCTCCTACAATGAGCAGTTCTTC; CDR3 protein: CASSLGSSGSSYNEQFF
D gene: NA; J gene: TRBJ1-6; V gene: TRBV7-2; clone size: NA; CDR3 DNA: TGTGCCAGCAGCCAGGACCCTCCGAATTCACCCCTCCACTTT; CDR3 protein: CASSQDPPNSPLHF
D gene: NA; J gene: TRBJ2-7; V gene: TRBV12-3/TRBV12-4; clone size: few; CDR3 DNA: TGTGCCAGCAGTCGGTTTTCCTACGAGCAGTACTTC; CDR3 protein: CASSRFSYEQYF
D gene: TRBD2; J gene: TRBJ2-1; V gene: TRBV6-2/TRBV6-3; clone size: many; CDR3 DNA: TGTGCCAGCAGTTCCATCTCGGGACTAGCGGGAGGATACAATGAGCAGTTCTTC; CDR3 protein: CASSSISGLAGGYNEQFF
D gene: NA; J gene: TRBJ1-5; V gene: TRBV20-1; clone size: few; CDR3 DNA: TGCAGTGCTAGACAGGACGGGGGGACTCTATACCAGCCCCAGCATTTT; CDR3 protein: CSARQDGGTLYQPQHF
D gene: NA; J gene: TRBJ2-1; V gene: TRBV7-2; clone size: NA; CDR3 DNA: TGTGCCAGCAGCATTACTAGCGAGCAGTTCTTC; CDR3 protein: CASSITSEQFF
D gene: TRBD1; J gene: TRBJ2-7; V gene: TRBV27; clone size: many; CDR3 DNA: TGTGCCAGCAGTCCCCCCTCGACAGGGAGCAGGCGGTGGTACTTC; CDR3 protein: CASSPPSTGSRRWYF
D gene: NA; J gene: TRBJ2-2; V gene: TRBV2; clone size: few; CDR3 DNA: TGTGCCAGCAGTGAAAGGGCGAGGAGCAGACGCACCGGGGAGCTGTTTTTT; CDR3 protein: CASSERARSRRTGELFF
D gene: NA; J gene: TRBJ1-2; V gene: TRBV12-3/TRBV12-4; clone size: NA; CDR3 DNA: TGTGCCAGCAGTTTGGGCAGGGAGGCTTATGGCTACACCTTC; CDR3 protein: CASSLGREAYGYTF
D gene: TRBD1; J gene: TRBJ1-5; V gene: TRBV12-3/TRBV12-4; clone size: few; CDR3 DNA: TGTGCCAGCAGTTTAGCAGGACAGGGGACTCAGCCCCAGCATTTT; CDR3 protein: CASSLAGQGTQPQHF
D gene: NA; J gene: TRBJ2-1; V gene: TRBV7-9; clone size: NA; CDR3 DNA: TGTGCCAGCAGCCCCTCGGCATACAATGAGCAGTTCTTC; CDR3 protein: CASSPSAYNEQFF
D gene: TRBD2; J gene: TRBJ2-7; V gene: TRBV24-1; clone size: few; CDR3 DNA: TGTGCCACCAGTGACGGGACTAGCGGAACCTACGAGCAGTACTTC; CDR3 protein: CATSDGTSGTYEQYF
D gene: NA; J gene: TRBJ1-6; V gene: TRBV28; clone size: few; CDR3 DNA: TGTGCCAGCAGTTCCGGACAATATAATTCACCCCTCCACTTT; CDR3 protein: CASSSGQYNSPLHF
D gene: NA; J gene: TRBJ1-1; V gene: TRBV5-1; clone size: many; CDR3 DNA: TGCGCCAGCAGCTGGGGGGGTCAGAACACTGAAGCTTTCTTT; CDR3 protein: CASSWGGQNTEAFF
D gene: NA; J gene: TRBJ1-2; V gene: TRBV18; clone size: few; CDR3 DNA: TGTGCCAGCTCACCGGAATTATGGACAGCCCCCCGAGAGGGCTACACCTTC; CDR3 protein: CASSPELWTAPREGYTF
D gene: TRBD1; J gene: TRBJ2-5; V gene: TRBV3-1; clone size: NA; CDR3 DNA: TGTGCCAGCAGGAAGACAGGGATGCAAGAGACCCAGTACTTC; CDR3 protein: CASRKTGMQETQYF
D gene: NA; J gene: TRBJ1-1; V gene: TRBV7-3; clone size: many; CDR3 DNA: TGTGCCAGCAGCGACAGGAACACTGAAGCTTTCTTT; CDR3 protein: CASSDRNTEAFF
D gene: NA; J gene: TRBJ2-5; V gene: TRBV12-3/TRBV12-4; clone size: NA; CDR3 DNA: TGTGCCAGCAGGCATACGGGTCAAGAGACCCAGTACTTC; CDR3 protein: CASRHTGQETQYF
D gene: NA; J gene: TRBJ1-4; V gene: TRBV2; clone size: NA; CDR3 DNA: TGTGCCTCCCGACGGCAGGGTTTTGAAAAACTGTTTTTT; CDR3 protein: CASRRQGFEKLFF
D gene: NA; J gene: TRBJ2-4; V gene: TRBV9; clone size: NA; CDR3 DNA: TGTGCCAGCAGCGTAGCGGGGCAACAGAGTAGCAAAAACATTCAGTACTTC; CDR3 protein: CASSVAGQQSSKNIQYF
D gene: NA; J gene: TRBJ2-3; V gene: TRBV29-1; clone size: many; CDR3 DNA: TGCAGCTCTAGGAGGGGGTACACAGATACGCAGTATTTT; CDR3 protein: CSSRRGYTDTQYF
D gene: TRBD1; J gene: TRBJ2-1; V gene: TRBV24-1; clone size: NA; CDR3 DNA: TGTGCCACCAGACAGACAGGGAAGTACAATGAGCAGTTCTTC; CDR3 protein: CATRQTGKYNEQFF
D gene: NA; J gene: TRBJ2-6; V gene: TRBV20-1; clone size: NA; CDR3 DNA: TGCAGTGCTAGAGGCGGGGCCAACGTCCTGACTTTC; CDR3 protein: CSARGGANVLTF
D gene: NA; J gene: TRBJ2-1; V gene: TRBV28; clone size: NA; CDR3 DNA: TGTGCCAGCAGTTTCAGTAGCGACCCCTACAATGAGCAGTTCTTC; CDR3 protein: CASSFSSDPYNEQFF
D gene: NA; J gene: TRBJ2-5; V gene: TRBV7-9; clone size: few; CDR3 DNA: TGTGCCAGCAGCTTAGGGTACAGTGAGACCCAGTACTTC; CDR3 protein: CASSLGYSETQYF
D gene: NA; J gene: TRBJ2-1; V gene: TRBV7-2; clone size: NA; CDR3 DNA: TGTGCCAGCAGCTTAGCTACCGACATAGGGCAGTTCTTC; CDR3 protein: CASSLATDIGQFF
D gene: NA; J gene: TRBJ1-3; V gene: TRBV12-3/TRBV12-4; clone size: NA; CDR3 DNA: TGTGCCAGCAGTTTAGTAGGGGTCGGAAACACCATATATTTT; CDR3 protein: CASSLVGVGNTIYF
D gene: NA; J gene: TRBJ1-5; V gene: TRBV19; clone size: few; CDR3 DNA: TGTGCCAGTAGTATAGATCCAGGGGACCAGCCCCAGCATTTT; CDR3 protein: CASSIDPGDQPQHF
D gene: TRBD1; J gene: TRBJ1-3; V gene: TRBV6-5; clone size: NA; CDR3 DNA: TGTGCCAGCAGTCCTAGACAGGGGGTAACTGGAAACACCATATATTTT; CDR3 protein: CASSPRQGVTGNTIYF